The sequence of this T cell receptor (beta chain) was determined in a study of shared clonotypes between healthy human individuals. Study-level information: Per-donor plates numbered three CD4 naive, three CD4 memory, two CD8 naive and one CD8 memory.

Germline V gene sequence: CDR1 SEHNR, CDR2 FQNEAQ (reference sequence). The CDR3 spans 17 residues. V gave up 1 base and J gave up 3 bases; unmatched junction bases: 8. Replicate PCRs run on sorted subsets employed approximately 0.2 ug DNA, roughly 30,000 T cell genomes. Repertoires were generated with immunoSEQ multiplex PCR, while TCRdb's copy carries only in-frame clones and drops some. The table has some 690,000 clones, less than 95% seen once. The chain combines TRBV7-9 with TRBJ2-7, with 11 bases that match TRBD1. The source is a man younger than 30 in good health. Some clones in this sample may be carry-over from other donors' samples. Input material: memory CD8+ T cells from PBMCs. As for subset: CD45RO+ cells pooled with CCR7-negative TemRA cells. CDR3 loop: CASSLVSRDRGIYEQYF. The CDR3 DNA follows: TGTGCCAGCAGCTTAGTCAGCCGGGACAGGGGGATCTACGAGCAGTACTTC.